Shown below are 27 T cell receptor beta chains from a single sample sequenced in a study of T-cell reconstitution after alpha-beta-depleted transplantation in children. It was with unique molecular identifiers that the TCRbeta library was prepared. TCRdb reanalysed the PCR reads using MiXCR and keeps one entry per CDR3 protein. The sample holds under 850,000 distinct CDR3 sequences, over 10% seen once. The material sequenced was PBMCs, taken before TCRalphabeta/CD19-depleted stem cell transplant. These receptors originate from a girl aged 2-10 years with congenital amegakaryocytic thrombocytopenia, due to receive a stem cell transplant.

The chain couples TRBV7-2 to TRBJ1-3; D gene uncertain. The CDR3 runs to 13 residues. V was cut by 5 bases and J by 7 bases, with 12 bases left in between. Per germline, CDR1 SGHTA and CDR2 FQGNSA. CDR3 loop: CASSPGWWNTIYF. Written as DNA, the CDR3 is TGTGCCAGCAGCCCTGGGTGGTGGAACACCATATATTTT.

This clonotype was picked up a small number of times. DNA of the CDR3: TGCAGTGCTAGAGATCTTGGTAGTCAGTATGAGCAGTTCTTC. The encoded protein is CSARDLGSQYEQFF. The gene calls are TRBV20-1 and TRBJ2-1, with D unclear. Germline lookup yields CDR1 DFQATT and CDR2 SNEGSKA (reference sequence). CDR3 length: 14 amino acids. Trimming cost V 0 bases and J 8 bases, with 14 bases left between them.

Written as DNA, the CDR3 is TGTGCCTGGAGTGCCTCTAGCGGGAGCTCCTACAATGAGCAGTTCTTC. This encodes CAWSASSGSSYNEQFF. This chain uses TRBV30 with TRBJ2-1, with 10 bases aligning to TRBD2. Germline V gene data show CDR1 as GTSNPN and CDR2 as SVGIG (reference sequence). CDR3 length: 16 residues. The ends lost 1 base at V and 0 bases at J; junction bases unmatched: 3.

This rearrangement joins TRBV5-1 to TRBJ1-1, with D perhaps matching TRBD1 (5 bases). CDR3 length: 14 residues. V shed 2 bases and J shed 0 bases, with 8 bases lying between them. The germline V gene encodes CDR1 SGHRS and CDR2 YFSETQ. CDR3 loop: CASSFRAMNTEAFF. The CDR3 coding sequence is TGCGCCAGCAGCTTCAGGGCGATGAACACTGAAGCTTTCTTT. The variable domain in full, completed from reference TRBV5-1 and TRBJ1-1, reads KAGVTQTPRYLIKTRGQQVTLSCSPISGHRSVSWYQQTPGQGLQFLFEYFSETQRNKGNFPGRFSGRQFSNSRSEMNVSTLELGDSALYLCASSFRAMNTEAFFGQGTRLTVV.

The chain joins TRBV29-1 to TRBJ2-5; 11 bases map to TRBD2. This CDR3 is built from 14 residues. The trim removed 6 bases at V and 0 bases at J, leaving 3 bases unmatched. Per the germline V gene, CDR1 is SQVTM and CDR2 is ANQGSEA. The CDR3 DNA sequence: TGCAGCGTGAGACTAGCGGGGCACCAAGAGACCCAGTACTTC. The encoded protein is CSVRLAGHQETQYF.

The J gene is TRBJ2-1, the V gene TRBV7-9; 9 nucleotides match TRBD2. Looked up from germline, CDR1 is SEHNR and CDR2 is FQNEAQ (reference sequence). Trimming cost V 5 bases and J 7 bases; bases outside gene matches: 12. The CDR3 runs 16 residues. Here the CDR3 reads CASSPTGTSWRNEQFF. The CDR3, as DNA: TGTGCCAGCAGCCCGACCGGGACTAGCTGGCGGAATGAGCAGTTCTTC.

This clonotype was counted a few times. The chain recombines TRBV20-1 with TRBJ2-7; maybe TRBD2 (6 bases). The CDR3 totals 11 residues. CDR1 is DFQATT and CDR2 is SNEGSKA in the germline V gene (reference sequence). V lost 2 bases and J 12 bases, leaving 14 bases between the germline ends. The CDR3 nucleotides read TGCAGTGCTAGATTGCGCGGCGGGGTGTACTTC. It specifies CSARLRGGVYF.

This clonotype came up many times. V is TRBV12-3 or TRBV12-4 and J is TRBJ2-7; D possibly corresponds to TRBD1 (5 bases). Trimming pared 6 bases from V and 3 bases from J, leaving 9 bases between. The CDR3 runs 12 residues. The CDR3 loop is CASRGDSYEQYF. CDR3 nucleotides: TGTGCCAGCAGGGGCGACAGCTACGAGCAGTACTTC.

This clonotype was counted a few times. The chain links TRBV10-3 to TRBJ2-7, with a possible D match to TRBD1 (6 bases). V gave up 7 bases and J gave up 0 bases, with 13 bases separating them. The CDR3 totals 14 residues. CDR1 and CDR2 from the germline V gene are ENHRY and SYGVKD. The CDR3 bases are TGTGCCATCAACCCGACAGGAATCTCCTACGAGCAGTACTTC. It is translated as CAINPTGISYEQYF.

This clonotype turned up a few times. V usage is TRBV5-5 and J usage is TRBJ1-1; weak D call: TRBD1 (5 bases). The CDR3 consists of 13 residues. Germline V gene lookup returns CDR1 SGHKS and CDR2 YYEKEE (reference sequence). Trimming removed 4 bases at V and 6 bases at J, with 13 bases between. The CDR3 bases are TGTGCCAGCAGCGTACTCCTAGGGGCTGAAGCTTTCTTT. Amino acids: CASSVLLGAEAFF. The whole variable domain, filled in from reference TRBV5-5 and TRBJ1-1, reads DAGVTQSPTHLIKTRGQQVTLRCSPISGHKSVSWYQQVLGQGPQFIFQYYEKEERGRGNFPDRFSARQFPNYSSELNVNALLLGDSALYLCASSVLLGAEAFFGQGTRLTVV.

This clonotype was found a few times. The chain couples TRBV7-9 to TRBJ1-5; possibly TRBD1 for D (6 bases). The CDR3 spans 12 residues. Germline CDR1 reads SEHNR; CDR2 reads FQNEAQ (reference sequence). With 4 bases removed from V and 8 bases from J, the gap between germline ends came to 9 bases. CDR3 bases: TGTGCCAGCAGCTGGGGGGCGGAGCCCCAGCATTTT. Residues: CASSWGAEPQHF. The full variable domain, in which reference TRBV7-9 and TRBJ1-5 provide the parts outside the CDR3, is DTGVSQNPRHKITKRGQNVTFRCDPISEHNRLYWYRQTLGQGPEFLTYFQNEAQLEKSRLLSDRFSAERPKGSFSTLEIQRTEQGDSAMYLCASSWGAEPQHFGDGTRLSIL.

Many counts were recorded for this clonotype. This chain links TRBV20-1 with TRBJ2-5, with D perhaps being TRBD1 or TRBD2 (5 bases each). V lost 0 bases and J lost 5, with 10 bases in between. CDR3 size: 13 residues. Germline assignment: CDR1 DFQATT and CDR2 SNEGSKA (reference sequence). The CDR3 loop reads CSARELGVETQYF. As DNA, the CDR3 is TGCAGTGCTAGAGAGCTGGGGGTTGAGACCCAGTACTTC.

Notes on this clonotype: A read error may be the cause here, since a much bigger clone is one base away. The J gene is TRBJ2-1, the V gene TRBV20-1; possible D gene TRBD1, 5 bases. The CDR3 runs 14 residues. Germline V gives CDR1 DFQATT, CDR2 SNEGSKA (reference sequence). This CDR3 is CSARWSQGDNDQFF. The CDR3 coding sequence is TGCAGTGCTAGGTGGTCTCAAGGGGATAATGATCAGTTCTTC.

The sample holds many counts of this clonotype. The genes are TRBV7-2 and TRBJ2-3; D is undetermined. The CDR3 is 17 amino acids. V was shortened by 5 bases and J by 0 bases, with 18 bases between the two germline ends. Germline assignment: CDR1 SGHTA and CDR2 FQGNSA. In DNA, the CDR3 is TGTGCCAGCAGCCCTCGTAGGGTTCTTTCTAGCACAGATACGCAGTATTTT. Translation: CASSPRRVLSSTDTQYF.

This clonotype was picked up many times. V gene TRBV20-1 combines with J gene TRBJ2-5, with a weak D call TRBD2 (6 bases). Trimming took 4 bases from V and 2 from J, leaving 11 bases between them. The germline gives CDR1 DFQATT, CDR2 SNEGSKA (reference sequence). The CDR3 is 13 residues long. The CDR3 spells CSANGGIQETQYF. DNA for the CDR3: TGCAGTGCTAATGGGGGGATTCAAGAGACCCAGTACTTC.

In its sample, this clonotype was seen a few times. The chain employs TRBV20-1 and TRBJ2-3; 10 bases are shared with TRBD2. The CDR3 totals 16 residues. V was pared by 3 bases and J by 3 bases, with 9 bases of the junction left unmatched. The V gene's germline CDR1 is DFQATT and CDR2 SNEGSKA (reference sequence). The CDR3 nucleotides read TGCAGTGCTAGCGGGAGGGCTAGCGGGAGAACAGATACGCAGTATTTT. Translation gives CSASGRASGRTDTQYF.

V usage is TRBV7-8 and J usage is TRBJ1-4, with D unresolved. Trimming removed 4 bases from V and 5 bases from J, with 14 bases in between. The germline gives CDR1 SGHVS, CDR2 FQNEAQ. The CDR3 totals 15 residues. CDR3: CASSSRPGRNEKLFF. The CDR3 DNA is TGTGCCAGCAGCTCAAGGCCTGGCCGGAATGAAAAACTGTTTTTT.

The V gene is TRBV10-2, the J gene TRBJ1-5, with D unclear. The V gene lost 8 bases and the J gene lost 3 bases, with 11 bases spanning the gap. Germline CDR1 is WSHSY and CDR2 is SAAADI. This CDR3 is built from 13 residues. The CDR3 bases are TGCGCCAGCCAAGACGGATACAATCAGCCCCAGCATTTT. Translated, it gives CASQDGYNQPQHF.

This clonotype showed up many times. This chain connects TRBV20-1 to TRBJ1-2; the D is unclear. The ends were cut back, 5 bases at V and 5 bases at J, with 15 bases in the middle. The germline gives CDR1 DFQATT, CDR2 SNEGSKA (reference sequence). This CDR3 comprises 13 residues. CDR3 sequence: CSAQRAGLYGYTF. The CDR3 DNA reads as TGCAGTGCTCAAAGGGCAGGTCTTTATGGCTACACCTTC.

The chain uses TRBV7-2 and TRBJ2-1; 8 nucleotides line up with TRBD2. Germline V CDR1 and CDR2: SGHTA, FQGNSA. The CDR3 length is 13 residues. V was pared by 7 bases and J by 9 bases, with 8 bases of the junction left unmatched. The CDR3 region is CASTWERELEQFF. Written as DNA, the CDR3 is TGTGCCAGCACTTGGGAGCGGGAGCTTGAGCAGTTCTTC.

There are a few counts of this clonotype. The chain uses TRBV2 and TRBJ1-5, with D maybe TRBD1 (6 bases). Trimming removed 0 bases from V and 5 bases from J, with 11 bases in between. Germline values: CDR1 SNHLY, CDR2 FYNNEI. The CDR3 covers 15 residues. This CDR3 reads CASSEALQGYQPQHF. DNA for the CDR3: TGTGCCAGCAGTGAAGCGCTTCAGGGGTATCAGCCCCAGCATTTT.

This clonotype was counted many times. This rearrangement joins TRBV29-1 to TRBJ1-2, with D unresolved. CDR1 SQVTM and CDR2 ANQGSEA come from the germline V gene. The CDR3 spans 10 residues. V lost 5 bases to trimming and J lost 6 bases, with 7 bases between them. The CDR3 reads CSVYSDGYTF. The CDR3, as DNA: TGCAGCGTTTACTCGGATGGCTACACCTTC.

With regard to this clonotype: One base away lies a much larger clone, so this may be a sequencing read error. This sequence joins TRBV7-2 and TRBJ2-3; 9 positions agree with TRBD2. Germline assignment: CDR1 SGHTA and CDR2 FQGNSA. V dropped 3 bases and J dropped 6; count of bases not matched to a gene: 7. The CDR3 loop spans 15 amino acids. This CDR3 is CTSSLVREGGDTQYF. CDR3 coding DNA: TGTACCAGCAGCTTGGTGCGGGAGGGCGGGGATACGCAGTATTTT.

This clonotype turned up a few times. CDR3 region: CSVGQLGNTIYF. In nucleotides, the CDR3 is TGCAGCGTTGGGCAACTTGGAAACACCATATATTTT. This chain uses TRBV29-1 with TRBJ1-3, with unresolved D. Germline assignment: CDR1 SQVTM and CDR2 ANQGSEA. This CDR3 is 12 amino acids long. Trimming removed 4 bases at V and 3 bases at J, with 7 bases between.

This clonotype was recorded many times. CDR3 in DNA: TGCAGTGCTACCTCGGGCGGGGGCTACAATGAGCAGTTCTTC. Translated: CSATSGGGYNEQFF. The rearrangement links TRBV20-1 to TRBJ2-1; 7 bases agree with TRBD2. CDR1 DFQATT and CDR2 SNEGSKA come from the germline V gene (reference sequence). The J segment lost 3 bases and the V segment lost 4 bases, leaving 6 bases of the junction unmatched. CDR3 length: 14 amino acids.

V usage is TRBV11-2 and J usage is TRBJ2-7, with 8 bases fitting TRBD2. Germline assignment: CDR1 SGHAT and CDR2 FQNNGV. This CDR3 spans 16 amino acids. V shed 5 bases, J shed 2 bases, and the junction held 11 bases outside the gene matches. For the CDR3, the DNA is TGTGCCAGCAGCCCCTGGGCTAGCGGGCTAACCTACGAGCAGTACTTC. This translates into CASSPWASGLTYEQYF.

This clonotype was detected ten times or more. CDR3 coding DNA: TGCAGTGCTAGGGACCAACGAGGGTTCGGCACAGATACGCAGTATTTT. This gives the protein CSARDQRGFGTDTQYF. J is TRBJ2-3 and V is TRBV20-1; a weak D match, TRBD2 (5 bases). Trimming cost V 3 bases and J 1 base, with 17 bases left between them. Germline CDR1 is DFQATT and CDR2 is SNEGSKA (reference sequence). The CDR3 consists of 16 residues.